Ten or more counts support the clone carrying this T cell receptor (beta chain). Its cognate antigen is unknown. Memory CD4+ T cells were sorted as CD4+CD45RO+CD25- cells. TCRdb fed the 5' RACE reads into MiXCR, producing one record per CDR3 protein. The sample carries fewer than 80,000 distinct CDR3 sequences, 20% to 25% recorded once. CDR3 length: 11 amino acids. Germline CDR1 SQVTM, CDR2 ANQGSEA. Trimming took off 5 bases at V and 2 bases at J, with 6 bases between the two ends. General observations from the study: In terms of TCR gene usage, tumor memory CD4+ T cells clustered together with blood and lymph node memory CD4+ cells, as well as with lymph node naive CD4+ cells. Tumor Treg TCRs overlapped most with tumor naive CD4+ cells.

The chain recombines TRBV29-1 with TRBJ1-1; D unclear. The sequenced material came from memory CD4+ T cells sorted from a lymph node. Subset specified: memory CD4+ T cells, CD4+CD45RO+CD25-. This TCR derives from a female donor with breast cancer. The CDR3 DNA is TGCAGCGTTTCAGAAAACACTGAAGCTTTCTTT. Translating gives CSVSENTEAFF.